These 20 T cell receptor beta chains were all obtained from the same sample, sequenced in a study of long-term antiretroviral therapy in people with HIV. The authors ran the immunoSEQ assay, v3.0, at survey level. Sequenced by immunoSEQ multiplex PCR; TCRdb stores in-frame clones only, minus some. The table shows about 25,000 clones, with about 80% occurring only once. Sequences were derived from unsorted PBMCs, sampled 1.1 years before starting antiretroviral therapy. The receptor source for this set is a woman aged 40 to 50 with HIV.

The genes are TRBV2 and TRBJ2-2; D may be TRBD2 (5 bases). Germline-derived CDR1 and CDR2 are SNHLY and FYNNEI. This CDR3 has 12 amino acids. Between the trimmed V and J ends, which lost 6 bases and 7 bases, there was a span of 9 bases. CDR3 sequence (DNA): TGTGCCAGCAGGTCCGGGGTCGGGGAGCTGTTTTTT. This codes for CASRSGVGELFF.

This clone has more than one count but fewer than ten. This chain joins TRBV30 and TRBJ2-5; D is unclear. V shed 3 bases and J shed 0 bases, with 11 bases lying between them. CDR1 is GTSNPN and CDR2 is SVGIG in the germline V gene (reference sequence). CDR3 length: 14 residues. Here the CDR3 DNA reads TGTGCCTGGAGAAATTACCAGAACCAAGAGACCCAGTACTTC. Protein: CAWRNYQNQETQYF.

By frequency in the sample, this clone is large. The chain joins TRBV5-4 to TRBJ1-5; D not certain. Germline CDR1 SGHNT, CDR2 YYREEE (reference sequence). The CDR3 has 13 residues. The V and J ends lost 3 bases and 5 bases respectively, with 9 bases between them. The DNA of the CDR3 is TGTGCCAGCAGCTCTGAGGCAGATCAGCCCCAGCATTTT. Translating gives CASSSEADQPQHF.

This clone has only a few counts. The V and J genes are TRBV29-1 and TRBJ2-5; TRBD2 agrees at 11 bases. The CDR3 loop spans 17 amino acids. CDR1 is SQVTM, CDR2 ANQGSEA, per germline. The V and J ends lost 6 bases and 2 bases, in that order; junction bases with no gene match: 14. CDR3 sequence: CSVEPGTSGMSQETQYF. DNA of the CDR3: TGCAGCGTGGAACCCGGGACTAGCGGCATGTCACAAGAGACCCAGTACTTC.

This clone was observed once. DNA of the CDR3: TGTGCCAGCAGCTTAACAGGAGCTAACTATGGCTACACCTTC. Translated: CASSLTGANYGYTF. The gene calls are TRBV11-2 and TRBJ1-2; maybe TRBD1 (5 bases). V lost 2 bases to trimming and J lost 0 bases, with 7 bases between them. Per germline, CDR1 SGHAT and CDR2 FQNNGV. This CDR3 spans 14 amino acids.

This clone has a handful of counts. The chain joins TRBV11-3 to TRBJ2-7; TRBD2 agrees at 8 bases. Germline lookup yields CDR1 SGHNT and CDR2 YENEEA. With V trimmed by 4 bases and J by 1 base, 3 bases remained unmatched. This CDR3 region has 14 residues. The CDR3: CASSWRGDSYEQYF. The CDR3 DNA sequence: TGTGCCAGCAGCTGGCGGGGGGATTCCTACGAGCAGTACTTC. Full variable domain (missing parts from reference TRBV11-3 and TRBJ2-7): EAGVVQSPRYKIIEKKQPVAFWCNPISGHNTLYWYLQNLGQGPELLIRYENEEAVDDSQLPKDRFSAERLKGVDSTLKIQPAELGDSAVYLCASSWRGDSYEQYFGPGTRLTVT.

This clone was observed a single time. The chain links TRBV4-2 to TRBJ2-1, with TRBD2 as a possible D gene (6 bases). Germline loops: CDR1 LGHNA, CDR2 YNFKEQ. The germline V and J ends were trimmed by 3 bases and 8 bases, with 20 bases remaining between them. The CDR3 is 16 residues long. In DNA, the CDR3 is TGTGCCAGCAGCCAGGCCCCGAGCGGGCCCAAGGATGAGCAGTTCTTC. Protein product: CASSQAPSGPKDEQFF.

The CDR3 here is CASSASPTSGQYF. CDR3 in DNA: TGTGCCAGCAGTGCGTCGCCGACTAGCGGGCAGTACTTC. The chain combines TRBV6-4 with TRBJ2-7; 9 nucleotides agree with TRBD2. V trimming: 4 bases; J trimming: 9 bases; junction bases outside the gene matches: 7. This CDR3 region has 13 residues. In germline, CDR1 is MRHNA, CDR2 SNTAGT.

The V call is TRBV6-4, the J call TRBJ2-6; TRBD1 aligns across 8 bases. The J segment lost 5 bases and the V segment lost 2 bases, leaving 8 bases of the junction unmatched. CDR3 size: 17 residues. From germline, CDR1 is MRHNA and CDR2 SNTAGT. The CDR3, as DNA: TGTGCCAGCAGTGACCCGGACAGGGTGAAAAGGGCCAACGTCCTGACTTTC. This codes for CASSDPDRVKRANVLTF.

The J gene is TRBJ2-7, the V gene TRBV9, with D hard to call. The length of the CDR3 is 12 residues. CDR1 and CDR2 (germline): SGDLS, YYNGEE. V was cut by 4 bases and J by 5 bases, with 10 bases left in between. CDR3: CASSLSGNEQYF. CDR3 in DNA: TGTGCCAGCAGCCTCTCCGGAAACGAGCAGTACTTC.

This clone was seen once. This chain connects TRBV5-8 to TRBJ1-4; the D gene is possibly TRBD1 (6 bases). The V gene lost 5 bases and the J gene lost 6 bases, with 11 bases spanning the gap. This CDR3 spans 13 amino acids. Per germline, CDR1 SGHTS and CDR2 YDEGEE. This CDR3 is CASRQGGDEKLFF. The CDR3 DNA follows: TGTGCCAGCAGACAGGGAGGCGATGAAAAACTGTTTTTT.

This clone was recorded only once. The J gene is TRBJ1-1, the V gene TRBV18; no firm D call. Per germline, CDR1 KGHSH and CDR2 LQKENI. The CDR3 is made up of 13 amino acids. The germline V and J ends were trimmed by 6 bases and 0 bases, with 8 bases remaining between them. As DNA, the CDR3 is TGTGCCAGCTCTCAAGACATGAACACTGAAGCTTTCTTT. Amino acid sequence: CASSQDMNTEAFF.

The rearrangement links TRBV15 to TRBJ1-5, with D possibly being TRBD1 (6 bases). With 4 bases removed from V and 6 bases from J, the gap between germline ends came to 16 bases. This CDR3 contains 15 residues. Looked up from germline, CDR1 is LNHNV and CDR2 is YYDKDF (reference sequence). The CDR3 loop reads CATSIQQGASQPQHF. The CDR3 DNA reads as TGTGCCACCAGCATACAACAGGGAGCTAGTCAGCCCCAGCATTTT.

The chain links TRBV5-5 to TRBJ2-3, with a possible D match to TRBD2 (5 bases). This CDR3 has 15 amino acids. Looked up from germline, CDR1 is SGHKS and CDR2 is YYEKEE (reference sequence). Between the trimmed V and J ends, which lost 8 bases and 2 bases, there was a span of 18 bases. CDR3 sequence: CASLPGSSFTDTQYF. CDR3 in DNA: TGTGCCAGTCTACCGGGGTCCTCCTTCACAGATACGCAGTATTTT.

The CDR3 bases are TGTGCCAGCAGCTTCGGCGTACTCCTTGAAGCTTTCTTT. Amino acids: CASSFGVLLEAFF. The chain recombines TRBV11-3 with TRBJ1-1, with D hard to call. The V end lost 3 bases, the J end lost 7 bases, and 12 bases lay between the germline ends. Germline V gives CDR1 SGHNT, CDR2 YENEEA. The CDR3 extends over 13 amino acids. Using reference TRBV11-3 and TRBJ1-1 for the parts outside the CDR3, the full variable domain is EAGVVQSPRYKIIEKKQPVAFWCNPISGHNTLYWYLQNLGQGPELLIRYENEEAVDDSQLPKDRFSAERLKGVDSTLKIQPAELGDSAVYLCASSFGVLLEAFFGQGTRLTVV.

The rearrangement uses TRBV12-5 and TRBJ1-5; 8 bases fit TRBD1. There are 17 residues in the CDR3. CDR1 is LGHNT, CDR2 FRNRAP, per germline. J gave up 0 bases and V 1 base, and 5 bases lay outside the gene matches. The chain's CDR3 is CASGLGGQAYSNQPQHF. The CDR3 DNA is TGTGCTAGTGGTTTGGGGGGACAGGCGTATAGCAATCAGCCCCAGCATTTT.

V gene TRBV29-1 combines with J gene TRBJ2-1, with D perhaps TRBD1 (6 bases). This CDR3 is 14 amino acids long. V lost 4 bases, J lost 2 bases, and 12 bases lay in between. The germline V gene has CDR1 SQVTM and CDR2 ANQGSEA. CDR3 sequence: CSVVDRQPYNEQFF. The CDR3 coding sequence is TGCAGCGTTGTTGACAGGCAACCCTACAATGAGCAGTTCTTC.

This chain links TRBV2 with TRBJ2-1, with unresolved D. From germline, CDR1 is SNHLY and CDR2 FYNNEI. Trimming removed 8 bases at V and 2 bases at J, with 7 bases between. This CDR3 comprises 12 residues. CDR3 bases: TGTGCCAGCGATGATACCTACAATGAGCAGTTCTTC. Translated, it gives CASDDTYNEQFF.

The chain combines TRBV4-1 with TRBJ2-1, with 7 bases lining up with TRBD2. Germline CDR1 reads MGHRA; CDR2 reads YSYEKL. This CDR3 is built from 15 residues. The trim removed 1 base at V and 8 bases at J, leaving 8 bases unmatched. The CDR3, as DNA: TGCGCCAGCAGCCAAGTGGGAGGGACGAATTATGAGCAGTTCTTC. As protein: CASSQVGGTNYEQFF.

J is TRBJ1-1 and V is TRBV7-9; D might be TRBD1 (5 bases). With 4 bases removed from V and 0 bases from J, the gap between germline ends came to 12 bases. Germline CDR1 SEHNR, CDR2 FQNEAQ (reference sequence). This CDR3 region has 15 residues. Written as DNA, the CDR3 is TGTGCCAGCAGCTCACCGAGACAGTTGAACACTGAAGCTTTCTTT. Its translation: CASSSPRQLNTEAFF.